The next 6 T cell receptor beta chains were all read from a single sample in a study of CD8+ T cells in alopecia areata. RNA extraction and reverse transcription yielded cDNA as sequencing template. Using immunoSEQ multiplex PCR, the repertoire was profiled, and TCRdb retains in-frame clones only, with some absent. In the table there are 210,000 or so clones, approximately 70% of which are singletons. The treatment here: oral pan-JAK inhibitor, 5-10 mg twice daily. Material: CD4+ T cells sorted from blood, obtained around week 44, from a patient treated with tofacitinib. These receptors came from a human donor with alopecia areata.

The genes are TRBV7-9 and TRBJ2-3; no firm D call. Germline-derived CDR1 and CDR2 are SEHNR and FQNEAQ (reference sequence). The CDR3 has 14 residues. V dropped 5 bases and J dropped 1 base, with 10 bases sitting between them. The CDR3 DNA follows: TGTGCCAGCAGCGTACTTACTGGCACAGATACGCAGTATTTT. Its translation is CASSVLTGTDTQYF.

The rearrangement links TRBV27 to TRBJ1-1; D may be TRBD1 (6 bases). The CDR3 length is 16 residues. Germline V gene data show CDR1 as MNHEY and CDR2 as SMNVEV (reference sequence). V was shortened by 3 bases and J by 8 bases, with 22 bases between the two germline ends. The CDR3: CASSLVRGLPKLEAFF. The CDR3 DNA follows: TGTGCCAGCAGTTTGGTCAGGGGTCTCCCGAAGCTGGAAGCTTTCTTT.

The rearrangement links TRBV5-6 to TRBJ1-2; D is ambiguous. The CDR3 contains 14 residues. Germline V CDR1 and CDR2: SGHDT, YYEEEE. V was pared by 3 bases and J by 0 bases, with 9 bases between. The CDR3 here is CASSYGLANYGYTF. The DNA for the CDR3 is TGTGCCAGCAGCTACGGACTAGCTAACTATGGCTACACCTTC.

The chain combines TRBV9 with TRBJ2-7; D is unresolved. Germline lookup yields CDR1 SGDLS and CDR2 YYNGEE. The germline V and J ends were trimmed by 0 bases and 0 bases, with 10 bases remaining between them. CDR3 length: 15 residues. CDR3 region: CASSVGAGSSYEQYF. CDR3 DNA: TGTGCCAGCAGCGTAGGGGCAGGCAGCTCCTACGAGCAGTACTTC.

The chain links TRBV9 to TRBJ2-3, with 8 bases that match TRBD1. The ends lost 3 bases at V and 6 bases at J; junction bases unmatched: 6. Germline V gene sequence: CDR1 SGDLS, CDR2 YYNGEE. The CDR3 covers 14 residues. Here the CDR3 reads CASSESTGVDTQYF. CDR3 in DNA: TGTGCCAGCAGCGAATCGACAGGGGTGGATACGCAGTATTTT.

The rearrangement uses TRBV29-1 and TRBJ1-4, with TRBD1 matching over 9 bases. Trimming took 4 bases from V and 6 from J; bases not matched to a gene: 9. The germline gives CDR1 SQVTM, CDR2 ANQGSEA. The CDR3 extends over 15 amino acids. The CDR3 DNA follows: TGCAGCGTTGCGGGAACAGGGGGCGGGGATGAAAAACTGTTTTTT. This gives the protein CSVAGTGGGDEKLFF.